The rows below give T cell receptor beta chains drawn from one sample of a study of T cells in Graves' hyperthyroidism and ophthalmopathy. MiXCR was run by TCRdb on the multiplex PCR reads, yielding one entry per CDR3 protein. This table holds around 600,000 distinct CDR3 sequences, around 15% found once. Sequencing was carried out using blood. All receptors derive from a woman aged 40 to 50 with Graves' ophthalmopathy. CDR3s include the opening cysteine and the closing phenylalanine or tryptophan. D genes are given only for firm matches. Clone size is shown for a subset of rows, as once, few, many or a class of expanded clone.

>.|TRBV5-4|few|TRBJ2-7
TGTGCCAGCAGCTATGGCTATCAGGGTTCCTACGAGCAGTACTTC
CASSYGYQGSYEQYF
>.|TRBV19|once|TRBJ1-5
TGTGCCAGTAAAAAACCAGGGTCCAGTCAGCCCCAGCATTTT
CASKKPGSSQPQHF
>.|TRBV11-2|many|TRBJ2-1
TGTGCCAGCAGCTTAAGCTTAGGTTCCTACAATGAGCAGTTCTTC
CASSLSLGSYNEQFF
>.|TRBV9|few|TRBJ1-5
TGTGCCAGCAGTTACAGTACAGGGTCTCAGCCCCAGCATTTT
CASSYSTGSQPQHF
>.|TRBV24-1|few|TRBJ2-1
TGTGCCACCAGTGATTTTGGGGCAGGCTCCTACAATGAGCAGTTCTTC
CATSDFGAGSYNEQFF
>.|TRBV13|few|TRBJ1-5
TGTGCCAGCAGCTTAGAGCAGGGCCTACAGCATTTT
CASSLEQGLQHF
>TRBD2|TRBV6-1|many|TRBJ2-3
TGTGCCAGCGCGGGAGGAACAGATACGCAGTATTTT
CASAGGTDTQYF
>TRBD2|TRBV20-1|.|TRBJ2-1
TGCAGTGCTACCCGGGGGGGCTTCTACAGTGAGCAGTTCTTC
CSATRGGFYSEQFF
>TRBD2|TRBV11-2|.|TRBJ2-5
TGTGCCAGCAGACTAGCGGGAGGAGAAGAGACCCAGCACTTC
CASRLAGGEETQHF
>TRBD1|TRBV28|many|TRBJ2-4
TGTGCCAGCAGTCCTCAGGACAGGGGTCTAACCAAAAACATTCAGTACTTC
CASSPQDRGLTKNIQYF
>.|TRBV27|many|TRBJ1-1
TGTGCCAGCAGTTCACAGGGTTTTACTGAAGCTTTCTTT
CASSSQGFTEAFF
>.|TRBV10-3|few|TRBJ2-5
TGTGCCATCATGTCGGGGCATGAGGAGACCCAGTACTTC
CAIMSGHEETQYF
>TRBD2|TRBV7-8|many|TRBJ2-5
TGTGCCAGCAGCCCATCTAGCGGGAGCAGAGAGACCCAGTACTTC
CASSPSSGSRETQYF
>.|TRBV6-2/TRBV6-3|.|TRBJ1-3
TGTGCCACCCAGCCGGGCTCTGGAAACACCATATATTTT
CATQPGSGNTIYF
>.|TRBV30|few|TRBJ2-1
TGTGCCTGGAGCCCCTCTTCCAATGAGCAGTTCTTC
CAWSPSSNEQFF
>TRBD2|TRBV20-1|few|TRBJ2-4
TGCAGTGCTCCACGTTCCGGGACTAGCCCCCGTATTCAGTACTTC
CSAPRSGTSPRIQYF
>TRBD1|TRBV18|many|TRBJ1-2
TGTGCCAGCTCACCAGGAACAGGGGGCCTATACTATGGCTACACCTTC
CASSPGTGGLYYGYTF
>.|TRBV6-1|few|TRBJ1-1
TGTGCCAGCAGGGCCTGGGGGTCTGAAGCTTTCTTT
CASRAWGSEAFF
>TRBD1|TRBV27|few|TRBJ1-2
TGTGCCAGCAGTCAACGGGACAGGGGGCAACGAGGCTACACCTTC
CASSQRDRGQRGYTF
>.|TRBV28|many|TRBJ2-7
TGTGCCAGCAGGCGGACAGCAACCTACGAGCAGTACTTC
CASRRTATYEQYF
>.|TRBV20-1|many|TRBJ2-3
TGCAGTGCGACCTGGGGGGTACCTAACACAGATACGCAGTATTTT
CSATWGVPNTDTQYF
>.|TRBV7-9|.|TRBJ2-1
TGTGCCAGCAGCTTCAGGACGGATGGGAATGAGCAGTTCTTC
CASSFRTDGNEQFF
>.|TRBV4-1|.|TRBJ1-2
TGCGCCAGCAGCCAAGTTTCAGGGCTTGGCTACACCTTC
CASSQVSGLGYTF
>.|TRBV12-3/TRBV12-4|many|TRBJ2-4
TGTGCCAGCAGTTTTTCGGGGCCCAAAAACATTCAGTACTTC
CASSFSGPKNIQYF
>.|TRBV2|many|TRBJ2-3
TGTGCCAGCAAGTTCCTCACAGATACGCAGTATTTT
CASKFLTDTQYF
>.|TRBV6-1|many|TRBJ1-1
TGTGCCAGCACCGAGGGGGAGTACTACACCCCTAAGACTGAAGCTTTCTTT
CASTEGEYYTPKTEAFF
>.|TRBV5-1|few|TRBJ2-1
TGCGCCAGCAACCGAGGAGGGGGGTTGGATGAGCAGTTCTTC
CASNRGGGLDEQFF
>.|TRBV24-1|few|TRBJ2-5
TGTGCCACCAGTCAGGGGGGGCAGGTAGAGACCCAGTACTTC
CATSQGGQVETQYF
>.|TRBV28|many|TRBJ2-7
TGTGCCAGCAGTTTAGGTCCCGGAATCCCCTACGAGCAGTACTTC
CASSLGPGIPYEQYF
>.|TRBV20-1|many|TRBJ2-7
TGCAGTGCTAGCCGGGACTCCGGCTACGAGCAGTACTTC
CSASRDSGYEQYF
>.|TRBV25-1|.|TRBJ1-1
TGTGCCAGCACCCAAGGGGGTCTGAACACTGAAGCTTTCTTT
CASTQGGLNTEAFF
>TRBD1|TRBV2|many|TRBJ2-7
TGTGCCAGCAGTGGGACAGGGGGTCGCGAGCAGTACTTC
CASSGTGGREQYF
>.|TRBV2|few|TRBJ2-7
TGTGCCGGCAGTGAGGGACTTCTTTACGAGCAGTACTTC
CAGSEGLLYEQYF
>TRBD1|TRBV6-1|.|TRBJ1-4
TGTGCCAGCAGTGAAAGCCTCCTACAGGGGGTCCTGAATGAAAAACTGTTTTTT
CASSESLLQGVLNEKLFF
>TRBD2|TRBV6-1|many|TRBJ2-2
TGTGCCAGCACCACCGGCCGACTAGCGGGGGGGCGAGGCACCGGGGAGCTGTTTTTT
CASTTGRLAGGRGTGELFF
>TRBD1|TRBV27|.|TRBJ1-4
TGTGCCAGCAGTTCATGGGGACAGAATGAAAAACTGTTTTTT
CASSSWGQNEKLFF
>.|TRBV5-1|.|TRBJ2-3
TGCGCCAGCAGCTCCGACAGGCCTGGGCCAGATACGCAGTATTTT
CASSSDRPGPDTQYF
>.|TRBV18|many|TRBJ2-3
TGTGCCAGCTCACCAGGGGGCGTAGATACGCAGTATTTT
CASSPGGVDTQYF
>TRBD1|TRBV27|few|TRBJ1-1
TGTGCCAGCAGTTCGCGGGACAGGGGCTTGAACACTGAAGCTTTCTTT
CASSSRDRGLNTEAFF